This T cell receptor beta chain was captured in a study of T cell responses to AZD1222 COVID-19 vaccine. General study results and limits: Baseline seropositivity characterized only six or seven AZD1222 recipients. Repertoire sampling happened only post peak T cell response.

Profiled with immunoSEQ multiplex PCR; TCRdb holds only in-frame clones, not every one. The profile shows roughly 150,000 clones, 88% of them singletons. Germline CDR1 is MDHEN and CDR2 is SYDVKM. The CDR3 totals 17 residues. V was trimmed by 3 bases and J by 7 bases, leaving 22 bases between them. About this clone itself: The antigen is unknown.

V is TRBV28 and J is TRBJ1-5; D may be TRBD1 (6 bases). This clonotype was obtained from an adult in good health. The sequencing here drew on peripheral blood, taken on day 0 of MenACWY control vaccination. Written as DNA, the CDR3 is TGTGCCAGCAGTTTTGGTAGGAGTAGCAGGGGTAACCAGCCCCAGCATTTT. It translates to CASSFGRSSRGNQPQHF. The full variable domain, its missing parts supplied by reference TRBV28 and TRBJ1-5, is DVKVTQSSRYLVKRTGEKVFLECVQDMDHENMFWYRQDPGLGLRLIYFSYDVKMKEKGDIPEGYSVSREKKERFSLILESASTNQTSMYLCASSFGRSSRGNQPQHFGDGTRLSIL.